Presented here are 2 T cell receptor beta chains from one specimen sequenced in a study of T-cell reconstitution after alpha-beta-depleted transplantation in children. TCRbeta library preparation incorporated unique molecular identifiers. TCRdb recomputed calls from the PCR reads with MiXCR, one row per CDR3 protein. The profile shows more than 300,000 distinct CDR3 sequences, 15% to 20% of them singletons. The specimen comprised PBMCs, mostly from graft donor cells, sampled 360 days after TCRalphabeta/CD19-depleted stem cell transplant. These receptors were collected from a male patient between 2 and 10 years old who had a stem cell transplant for acute lymphoblastic leukemia, so the T cells may come from the graft donor.

The chain links TRBV14 to TRBJ2-1; no clear D. The CDR3 is 14 amino acids. Germline V lookup: CDR1 SGHDN, CDR2 FVKESK. The V end lost 7 bases, the J end lost 4 bases, and 14 bases lay between the germline ends. CDR3 DNA sequence: TGTGCCAGCACCAAACCCACGCCATACAATGAGCAGTTCTTC. Its translation is CASTKPTPYNEQFF.

The chain uses TRBV4-3 and TRBJ2-4; 7 positions match TRBD2. Germline assignment: CDR1 LGHNA and CDR2 YSLEER. V shed 4 bases and J 4 bases; nucleotides not matched to a gene: 7. The CDR3 is 15 amino acids. CDR3 coding DNA: TGCGCCAGCAGCCTGTTGGGGGGGGAGAAAAACATTCAGTACTTC. Amino acids: CASSLLGGEKNIQYF.